This T cell receptor (beta chain) was obtained from a study of T-cell memory formation after mild COVID-19. 5'RACE with constant-segment primers built TCRalpha and TCRbeta cDNA libraries with UMIs. MiXCR, applied by TCRdb to the 5' RACE reads, yields one record per CDR3 protein. This repertoire shows 550,000 to 700,000 distinct CDR3 sequences, 15% to 20% found once; its top ten account for approximately 12%. Germline V gives CDR1 SQVTM, CDR2 ANQGSEA. Deletions cut 3 bases from V and 3 bases from J, with 18 bases between. The CDR3 runs to 15 residues. This receptor was identified in an adult woman who had mild COVID-19 (a few samples of this study predate the infection). Cell type and time point are not known. Specimen: PBMCs or a T cell subset sorted from them (not recorded which). The rearrangement joins TRBV29-1 to TRBJ2-7; D is perhaps TRBD2 (6 bases). Here the CDR3 DNA reads TGCAGCGTTGAGGCGGGGTCGGATAGGGACTACGAGCAGTACTTC. Residues: CSVEAGSDRDYEQYF.